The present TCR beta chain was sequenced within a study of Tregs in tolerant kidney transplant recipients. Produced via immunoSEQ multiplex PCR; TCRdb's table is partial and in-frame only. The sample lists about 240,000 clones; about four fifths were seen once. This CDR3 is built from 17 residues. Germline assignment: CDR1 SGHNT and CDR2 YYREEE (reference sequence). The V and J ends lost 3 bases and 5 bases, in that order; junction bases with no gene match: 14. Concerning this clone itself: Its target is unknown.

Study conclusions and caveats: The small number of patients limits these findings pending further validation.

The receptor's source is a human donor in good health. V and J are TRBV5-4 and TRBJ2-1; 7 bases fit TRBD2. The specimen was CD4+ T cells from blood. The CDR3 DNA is TGTGCCAGCAGCTCGGAACCTGGACGGGGAGGGGACAATGAGCAGTTCTTC. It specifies CASSSEPGRGGDNEQFF.